Following are 25 T cell receptor beta chains from one sample sequenced in a study of tumor and adjacent non-tumor tissue in lung cancer. No cell sorting was done before RNA was extracted from the tissue. Three rounds of nested PCR, following a modified ARM-PCR protocol, produced the TCRbeta library. From the multiplex PCR reads, TCRdb called clonotypes with MiXCR, one entry per CDR3 protein. The sample lists 200,000 or so distinct CDR3 sequences, 71% occurring once. The sample consisted of lung tumor tissue. The receptors here all came from a man in his 60s with non-small cell lung cancer.

On this clonotype itself: One junction end does not reproduce the germline sequence, and a read error may be involved. The J gene is TRBJ2-2, the V gene TRBV29-1, with D tentatively TRBD2 (5 bases). CDR1 is SQVTM and CDR2 is ANQGSEA in the germline V gene. The CDR3 spans 13 residues. The CDR3 DNA is TGCAGCGTGACGGAAAAGAACACCGGGGATCTGTTTTTT. This codes for CSVTEKNTGDLFF.

Turning to this clonotype: It may be a read error: a sequence one base away is much more abundant. The chain is built from TRBV12-3 or TRBV12-4 and TRBJ2-1; 11 bases agree with TRBD2. This CDR3 region has 15 residues. After removal of 1 base from V and 9 bases from J, the junction contained 5 bases not matched to a gene. CDR3 in DNA: TGTGCCAGCAGTTTAGTTAGCGGGGGGGCTACTGAGCAGTTCTTC. It specifies CASSLVSGGATEQFF.

As concerns this clonotype: One end of the junction fails to match germline, which may point to a read error. This chain links TRBV11-2 with TRBJ1-6, with no clear D. CDR1 SGHAT and CDR2 FQNNGV come from the germline V gene. The CDR3 consists of 17 residues. CDR3 DNA sequence: TGTGCCAGCAGCTTATACCCCACGGACGCGTTTAAACCACCCATCCACTTT. As protein: CASSLYPTDAFKPPIHF.

For this clonotype: One end of the junction does not line up with germline, which may come from a read error. The genes are TRBV29-1 and TRBJ2-2, with TRBD1 matching 7 bases. This CDR3 region has 12 residues. The germline V gene has CDR1 SQVTM and CDR2 ANQGSEA. The CDR3: CSVQTGTGEQFF. The CDR3 nucleotides are TGCAGCGTTCAGACTGGCACAGGGGAGCAGTTTTTT.

Regarding this clonotype: Since a much larger clone is just one base distant, this may be a read error. This chain connects TRBV29-1 to TRBJ1-1; no clear D gene. The germline V and J ends were trimmed by 3 bases and 2 bases, with 7 bases remaining between them. Germline V gene data show CDR1 as SQVTM and CDR2 as ANQGSEA. The CDR3 totals 12 residues. CDR3 bases: TGCAGCGTTGACGGTATCAACACTGAAGCTTTCTTT. Its translation is CSVDGINTEAFF.

The V call is TRBV12-3 or TRBV12-4, the J call TRBJ2-5; 10 bases match TRBD2. J lost 6 bases, V lost 3 bases, and 7 bases had no gene match. This CDR3 has 15 residues. CDR3 DNA: TGTGCCAGCAGTTTTCGAGCGGGAGGGGATAAGACCCAGTACTTC. Amino acids: CASSFRAGGDKTQYF.

With respect to this clonotype: The CDR3 does not close with the conserved phenylalanine or tryptophan, likely indicating a read error. The chain combines TRBV5-5 with TRBJ2-4; 7 nucleotides line up with TRBD1. CDR1 is SGHKS, CDR2 YYEKEE, per germline (reference sequence). The ends lost 6 bases at V and 4 bases at J; junction bases unmatched: 7. CDR3 size: 14 residues. CDR3: CASTSRDSKNIQYY. The CDR3, as DNA: TGTGCCAGCACCTCTAGGGACAGTAAAAACATTCAGTACTAC.

On this clonotype: A read error is possible here, since a much larger clone lies one base away. The conserved closing phenylalanine or tryptophan is absent in this CDR3, likely reflecting a read error. V gene TRBV6-5 combines with J gene TRBJ1-4, with D maybe TRBD1 (5 bases). Germline CDR1 reads MNHEY; CDR2 reads SVGAGI. V was trimmed by 0 bases and J by 11 bases, leaving 16 bases between them. The CDR3 length is 15 residues. In DNA form, the CDR3 reads TGTGCCAGCAGTTACTCGATCCAGGGAAGACTCAAACTGTTTTCT. As protein: CASSYSIQGRLKLFS.

This clonotype occurred a few times. J is TRBJ2-5 and V is TRBV4-2; tentatively, D is TRBD2 (7 bases). V was shortened by 1 base and J by 1 base, with 13 bases between the two germline ends. This CDR3 has 16 amino acids. Germline CDR1 reads LGHNA; CDR2 reads YNFKEQ. CDR3 protein: CASSQVGGATQETQYF. In nucleotides, the CDR3 is TGTGCCAGCAGCCAAGTGGGGGGGGCGACCCAAGAGACCCAGTACTTC.

The chain couples TRBV11-2 to TRBJ2-7; TRBD2 aligns across 7 bases. The CDR3 totals 18 residues. Germline trimming cut 2 bases from V and 3 bases from J; bases unmatched to any gene: 16. The germline V gene has CDR1 SGHAT and CDR2 FQNNGV. CDR3 sequence reads: CASSLRTSFSGRIYEQYF. The DNA of the CDR3 is TGTGCCAGCAGCTTACGGACCTCTTTTAGCGGGCGGATCTACGAGCAGTACTTC.

As concerns this clonotype: Because the CDR3 is missing its conserved closing phenylalanine or tryptophan, this is likely a read error. V usage is TRBV29-1 and J usage is TRBJ1-5, with unresolved D. TRBJ2-3 matches the DNA end more closely, so the J call is doubtful. The germline V gene has CDR1 SQVTM and CDR2 ANQGSEA. The CDR3 is 12 residues long. For the CDR3, the DNA is TGCAGCGTTGGGGCCAGAGATCAGCCCCAGTATTCT. This sequence encodes CSVGARDQPQYS.

In regard to this clonotype: The junction does not match germline at one end; this may be a read error. The rearrangement links TRBV20-1 to TRBJ2-1; TRBD2 matches 10 bases. The germline CDR1 and CDR2 sequences are DFQATT and SNEGSKA (reference sequence). The CDR3 is 15 residues long. The CDR3 bases are TGCAGTACTAGACCCGGGGGGACTAGCGCGGGTGAGCAGCTCTTC. Translated, it gives CSTRPGGTSAGEQLF.

As to this clonotype: A junction end diverges from the germline sequence, so it may reflect a read error. The gene calls are TRBV11-2 and TRBJ1-6, with D uncertain. The germline V gene encodes CDR1 SGHAT and CDR2 FQNNGV. CDR3 length: 13 residues. Here the CDR3 DNA reads TGTACCAGCAGCTCAGACTGGAATTCATCCCTCCACTTT. It encodes CTSSSDWNSSLHF.

Comments on this clonotype: In this CDR3 the conserved last residue, phenylalanine or tryptophan, is missing, so a read error is likely. V gene TRBV4-3 combines with J gene TRBJ1-2, with TRBD1 as a possible D gene (6 bases). The CDR3 loop spans 16 amino acids. Germline values: CDR1 LGHNA, CDR2 YSLEER. In nucleotides, the CDR3 is TGTGCCAGCAGCCCACCTGCGGGGACGGAGGGGGATAGCTACACCTTG. Amino acids: CASSPPAGTEGDSYTL.

Worth noting for this clonotype: One end of the junction fails to match germline, which may point to a read error. The chain carries TRBV12-3 or TRBV12-4 and TRBJ2-6, with D possibly matching TRBD2 (6 bases). The CDR3 runs 17 residues. CDR3 loop: CANTLRGLPGGANVVTF. The CDR3 DNA reads TGTGCCAACACCCTAAGGGGTCTGCCGGGCGGGGCCAACGTCGTGACTTTC.

As concerns this clonotype: The conserved phenylalanine or tryptophan is not found at the CDR3 terminus, so this likely reflects a read error. Because the CDR3's place on the DNA is in doubt, the DNA is left out and the CDR3 is given as listed by TCRdb. The chain has TRBV20-1 and TRBJ2-5; the DNA was not compared with TRBD1, the D call given in the table. Germline CDR1 is DFQATT and CDR2 is SNEGSKA (reference sequence). The CDR3 is made up of 14 amino acids, end residues included. This CDR3 reads CSARTNREVGTRYL.

With regard to this clonotype: The germline gene is not matched at one end of the junction; a read error may be the cause. As DNA, the CDR3 is TGTGCTAGCAGCCCAGGGACGGCTCCGGGAAACACCATATATTTT. It encodes CASSPGTAPGNTIYF. V is TRBV5-5 and J is TRBJ1-3, with D perhaps matching TRBD1 (5 bases). This CDR3 is built from 15 residues. In germline, CDR1 is SGHKS, CDR2 YYEKEE (reference sequence).

Notes on this clonotype: A much bigger clone sits one base away, suggesting this may be a read error. This chain joins TRBV5-6 and TRBJ2-7; D not resolved. Germline lookup yields CDR1 SGHDT and CDR2 YYEEEE. This CDR3 is built from 13 residues. The CDR3 region has the DNA TGTGCCAGCAGCCCCGGACCGCCCTACGAGCACTACTTC. It codes for CASSPGPPYEHYF. The whole variable domain, remainder taken from reference TRBV5-6 and TRBJ2-7, is DAGVTQSPTHLIKTRGQQVTLRCSPKSGHDTVSWYQQALGQGPQFIFQYYEEEERQRGNFPDRFSGHQFPNYSSELNVNALLLGDSALYLCASSPGPPYEHYFGPGTRLTVT.

A word on this clonotype: At one end, the junction sequence differs from germline, possibly due to a read error. CDR3 sequence reads: CASTVGTSEDFF. In DNA form, the CDR3 reads TGTGCCAGTACCGTGGGGACAAGCGAAGATTTCTTT. This chain uses TRBV6-1 with TRBJ1-1, with a weak D call TRBD1 (6 bases). The CDR3 contains 12 residues. Per germline, CDR1 MNHNS and CDR2 SASEGT.

The chain links TRBV20-1 to TRBJ2-7, with D maybe TRBD1 (6 bases). CDR1 is DFQATT and CDR2 is SNEGSKA in the germline V gene (reference sequence). V was trimmed by 4 bases and J by 6 bases, leaving 16 bases between them. CDR3 length: 13 residues. Here the CDR3 reads CSAIEPQGGEQYF. CDR3 nucleotides: TGCAGTGCTATAGAACCACAGGGTGGCGAGCAGTACTTC.

This clonotype was observed a few times. A much larger clone lies one base from this, so it may be a read error. This chain links TRBV4-2 with TRBJ2-7; maybe TRBD1 (5 bases). The CDR3 spans 13 residues. CDR1 LGHNA and CDR2 YNFKEQ come from the germline V gene. The DNA for the CDR3 is TGTGCCAGCAGACAAGATAGGGGTTACGAGCAGTACTTC. Protein: CASRQDRGYEQYF.

With respect to this clonotype: Its ends do not fully match the called genes, so a read error is possible. This chain joins TRBV6-1 and TRBJ2-6; D may match TRBD1 or TRBD2 (5 bases each). The CDR3 length is 14 residues. Germline values: CDR1 MNHNS, CDR2 SASEGT. In nucleotides, the CDR3 is TGTGTCAGCGTGGGGACCTTGGGGGCCAACGTCCTGACTTTC. Translated: CVSVGTLGANVLTF.

The CDR3 spells CASTRGVGNEQFF. The CDR3 DNA is TGTGCCAGCACCCGGGGGGTAGGCAATGAGCAGTTCTTC. This chain uses TRBV5-8 with TRBJ2-1; 7 nucleotides agree with TRBD2. Germline trimming cut 6 bases from V and 6 bases from J; bases unmatched to any gene: 6. From germline, CDR1 is SGHTS and CDR2 YDEGEE. The CDR3 covers 13 residues.

The V and J genes are TRBV13 and TRBJ2-2; no reliable D call. Germline loops: CDR1 PRHDT, CDR2 FYEKMQ (reference sequence). The CDR3 contains 12 residues. Trimming left V 5 bases short and J 6 bases short, with 7 bases between. The CDR3 nucleotides read TGTGCCAGCAGCCGGTCAGCCGGGGAGCTGTTTTTT. It codes for CASSRSAGELFF.

Of note for this clonotype: One junction end does not reproduce the germline sequence, and a read error may be involved. The chain joins TRBV28 to TRBJ2-6; D possibly corresponds to TRBD1 (5 bases). The CDR3 sequence is 16 residues long. Germline V lookup: CDR1 MDHEN, CDR2 SYDVKM. DNA of the CDR3: TGTGCCAGCAGTCTATCCGGTAGCTCTGGGGCCAACTTCCTGACTTTC. This codes for CASSLSGSSGANFLTF.